The 23 T cell receptor beta chains listed next were all sequenced from one sample in a study of CD8 T cells in ankylosing spondylitis. MiXCR, applied by TCRdb to the 5' RACE reads, yields one record per CDR3 protein. The table includes under 450,000 distinct CDR3 sequences, 20% detected once. The sample consisted of blood, either unsorted or a sorted T cell fraction (not recorded which). The receptors originated from a male donor with ankylosing spondylitis or in good health (not recorded which).

V usage is TRBV4-1 and J usage is TRBJ2-7; D is unclear. Germline lookup yields CDR1 MGHRA and CDR2 YSYEKL. The CDR3 sequence is 15 residues long. Deletions cut 2 bases from V and 4 bases from J, with 15 bases between. Here the CDR3 reads CASSQLGVVGYEQYF. CDR3 coding DNA: TGCGCCAGCAGCCAATTGGGCGTTGTAGGATACGAGCAGTACTTC.

The rearrangement links TRBV29-1 to TRBJ2-7, with no clear D. Germline V gives CDR1 SQVTM, CDR2 ANQGSEA. V was trimmed by 6 bases and J by 4 bases, leaving 10 bases between them. There are 11 residues in the CDR3. As DNA, the CDR3 is TGCAGCGTCCTCTTAGAATACGAGCAGTACTTC. Its protein is CSVLLEYEQYF.

This clonotype was seen more than once but under ten times. The CDR3 bases are TGTGCCAGCAGCGACGGACTAGCGTCCTACAATGAGCAGTTCTTC. This sequence encodes CASSDGLASYNEQFF. The V gene is TRBV7-9, the J gene TRBJ2-1, with 9 bases matching TRBD2. The CDR3 sequence is 15 residues long. Germline values: CDR1 SEHNR, CDR2 FQNEAQ (reference sequence). V was pared by 5 bases and J by 1 base, with 3 bases of the junction left unmatched.

The table lists this clonotype with a few counts. CDR3 sequence reads: CASTPSDESYEQYF. For the CDR3, the DNA is TGTGCCAGCACCCCCTCCGACGAATCCTACGAGCAGTACTTC. This chain joins TRBV27 and TRBJ2-7; D not certain. Trimming stripped 7 bases from V and 1 base from J, with 14 bases between. There are 14 residues in the CDR3. From germline, CDR1 is MNHEY and CDR2 SMNVEV (reference sequence).

J is TRBJ2-7 and V is TRBV15, with no clear D. This CDR3 is 15 amino acids long. V was trimmed by 0 bases and J by 0 bases, leaving 9 bases between them. The germline V gene encodes CDR1 LNHNV and CDR2 YYDKDF (reference sequence). CDR3 sequence: CATSRDRVASYEQYF. Written as DNA, the CDR3 is TGTGCCACCAGCAGAGATAGGGTGGCCTCCTACGAGCAGTACTTC. Looking up the rest from reference TRBV15 and TRBJ2-7 gives the full variable domain: DAMVIQNPRYQVTQFGKPVTLSCSQTLNHNVMYWYQQKSSQAPKLLFHYYDKDFNNEADTPDNFQSRRPNTSFCFLDIRSPGLGDTAMYLCATSRDRVASYEQYFGPGTRLTVT.

The chain combines TRBV6-1 with TRBJ2-2, with a tentative D call TRBD2 (6 bases). V lost 6 bases, J lost 4 bases, and 12 bases lay in between. CDR3 length: 14 amino acids. Germline-derived CDR1 and CDR2 are MNHNS and SASEGT. CDR3 DNA sequence: TGTGCCAGCAGCTCTGGACTATTCACCGGGGAGCTGTTTTTT. Translation: CASSSGLFTGELFF.

The chain links TRBV7-2 to TRBJ2-5; D may be TRBD2 (6 bases). The CDR3 loop spans 16 amino acids. Germline CDR1 SGHTA, CDR2 FQGNSA. V gave up 5 bases and J gave up 2 bases, with 18 bases separating them. The CDR3 bases are TGTGCCAGCAGCCCCAAAACCCGGGGGTGGCAAGAGACCCAGTACTTC. It is translated as CASSPKTRGWQETQYF. Looking up the rest from reference TRBV7-2 and TRBJ2-5 gives the full variable domain: GAGVSQSPSNKVTEKGKDVELRCDPISGHTALYWYRQSLGQGLEFLIYFQGNSAPDKSGLPSDRFSAERTGGSVSTLTIQRTQQEDSAVYLCASSPKTRGWQETQYFGPGTRLLVL.

Only a few counts were recorded for this clonotype. This sequence joins TRBV5-1 and TRBJ1-1; 7 nucleotides agree with TRBD1. Germline CDR1 and CDR2: SGHRS and YFSETQ. With V trimmed by 3 bases and J by 4 bases, 9 bases remained unmatched. The CDR3 is 15 amino acids. This CDR3 reads CASSSWPQGRTEAFF. CDR3 in DNA: TGCGCCAGCAGCTCTTGGCCACAGGGGCGCACTGAAGCTTTCTTT.

The V call is TRBV6-1, the J call TRBJ1-1; D is undetermined. CDR3 length: 15 amino acids. From germline, CDR1 is MNHNS and CDR2 SASEGT. Trimming removed 6 bases from V and 6 bases from J, with 20 bases in between. The CDR3 protein is CASSPGPVLRAEAFF. The CDR3 nucleotides are TGTGCCAGCAGCCCGGGCCCGGTGCTTCGCGCTGAAGCTTTCTTT.

This clonotype has a handful of counts. V usage is TRBV12-3 or TRBV12-4 and J usage is TRBJ2-2; D perhaps matches TRBD2 (6 bases). Deletions cut 3 bases from V and 2 bases from J, with 16 bases between. This CDR3 has 17 amino acids. For the CDR3, the DNA is TGTGCCAGCAGTTTTTCGGAGGGACTTACCAACACCGGGGAGCTGTTTTTT. It codes for CASSFSEGLTNTGELFF.

This clonotype was counted many times. The chain joins TRBV5-1 to TRBJ2-2; no reliable D call. The CDR3 is 17 amino acids. Trimming stripped 0 bases from V and 3 bases from J, with 15 bases between. Germline V gives CDR1 SGHRS, CDR2 YFSETQ. CDR3 protein: CASSLGPERSYTGELFF. The CDR3 nucleotides are TGCGCCAGCAGCTTGGGCCCCGAACGATCCTACACCGGGGAGCTGTTTTTT. The full variable domain, in which reference TRBV5-1 and TRBJ2-2 provide the parts outside the CDR3, is KAGVTQTPRYLIKTRGQQVTLSCSPISGHRSVSWYQQTPGQGLQFLFEYFSETQRNKGNFPGRFSGRQFSNSRSEMNVSTLELGDSALYLCASSLGPERSYTGELFFGEGSRLTVL.

This clonotype has just a few counts. CDR3: CASSLVRIQETQYF. DNA of the CDR3: TGTGCCAGCAGCTTAGTACGGATCCAAGAGACCCAGTACTTC. V usage is TRBV11-2 and J usage is TRBJ2-5; D call uncertain. The length of the CDR3 is 14 residues. Germline CDR1 reads SGHAT; CDR2 reads FQNNGV. V was clipped by 1 base and J by 1 base, with 7 bases between them.

The chain carries TRBV7-9 and TRBJ1-1; D is unresolved. With 4 bases removed from V and 8 bases from J, the gap between germline ends came to 5 bases. This CDR3 spans 10 amino acids. Germline CDR1 is SEHNR and CDR2 is FQNEAQ (reference sequence). This chain's CDR3 is CASSSGEAFF. DNA for the CDR3: TGTGCCAGCAGCTCCGGGGAAGCTTTCTTT.

The V gene is TRBV5-1, the J gene TRBJ2-7, with 9 positions matching TRBD1. The V gene end was trimmed by 4 bases and the J gene end by 12 bases; junction bases not matched to a gene: 8. The CDR3 loop spans 12 amino acids. Looked up from germline, CDR1 is SGHRS and CDR2 is YFSETQ. This chain's CDR3 is CASSDGTGNTYF. As DNA, the CDR3 is TGCGCCAGCAGCGATGGGACAGGGAATACGTACTTC. Looking up the rest from reference TRBV5-1 and TRBJ2-7 gives the full variable domain: KAGVTQTPRYLIKTRGQQVTLSCSPISGHRSVSWYQQTPGQGLQFLFEYFSETQRNKGNFPGRFSGRQFSNSRSEMNVSTLELGDSALYLCASSDGTGNTYFGPGTRLTVT.

This clonotype was observed at least ten times. CDR3: CASSLRGETQYF. The DNA for the CDR3 is TGTGCCAGCAGCTTAAGGGGAGAGACCCAGTACTTC. The chain recombines TRBV11-2 with TRBJ2-5, with D perhaps TRBD1 (5 bases). V dropped 2 bases and J dropped 4 bases, with 5 bases sitting between them. The CDR3 loop spans 12 amino acids. The V gene's germline CDR1 is SGHAT and CDR2 FQNNGV.

This clonotype has at least ten counts. This chain links TRBV12-3 or TRBV12-4 with TRBJ1-4; D is uncertain. The CDR3 has 14 residues. The V end was cut by 6 bases, the J end by 0 bases, with 8 bases between. In nucleotides, the CDR3 is TGTGCCAGCAGAAAGGGCCCAACTAATGAAAAACTGTTTTTT. Translating it yields CASRKGPTNEKLFF.

This clonotype appeared a few times. V gene TRBV7-9 combines with J gene TRBJ2-7, with 7 bases aligning to TRBD2. V lost 6 bases to trimming and J lost 3 bases; unmatched junction nucleotides: 11. This CDR3 region has 15 residues. Germline lookup yields CDR1 SEHNR and CDR2 FQNEAQ (reference sequence). CDR3: CASSPSIGGDYEQYF. CDR3 in DNA: TGTGCCAGCAGTCCCTCAATTGGGGGGGACTACGAGCAGTACTTC.

The chain couples TRBV7-9 to TRBJ2-1; no clear D gene. V lost 8 bases and J lost 5, with 10 bases in between. Per germline, CDR1 SEHNR and CDR2 FQNEAQ (reference sequence). The CDR3 length is 12 residues. The CDR3 DNA is TGTGCCAGCGGGATGGCCGACAATGAGCAGTTCTTC. Translated: CASGMADNEQFF.

The rearrangement links TRBV9 to TRBJ2-3; TRBD1 is a possible D gene (7 bases). Germline V gives CDR1 SGDLS, CDR2 YYNGEE. Trimming took 0 bases from V and 0 from J, leaving 11 bases between them. This CDR3 has 16 amino acids. CDR3 coding DNA: TGTGCCAGCAGCGTAGAGGCAGGGGGGAGCACAGATACGCAGTATTTT. It yields the protein CASSVEAGGSTDTQYF.

CDR3 loop: CARRPRDRFFNEQFF. DNA of the CDR3: TGTGCCAGGAGACCCCGGGACAGGTTTTTCAATGAGCAGTTCTTC. This chain links TRBV7-9 with TRBJ2-1; 8 nucleotides align to TRBD1. This CDR3 region has 15 residues. Unmatched junction bases numbered 13, after V lost 9 bases and J lost 6 bases. Germline V lookup: CDR1 SEHNR, CDR2 FQNEAQ (reference sequence).

This rearrangement joins TRBV10-3 to TRBJ2-3, with 8 bases matching TRBD2. V was pared by 0 bases and J by 5 bases, with 10 bases of the junction left unmatched. The germline CDR1 and CDR2 sequences are ENHRY and SYGVKD. The CDR3 contains 17 residues. The CDR3 loop reads CAISESQLADARDTQYF. In DNA, the CDR3 is TGTGCCATCAGTGAGTCTCAACTAGCGGACGCAAGAGATACGCAGTATTTT.

CDR3 protein: CASSASPTYEQYF. CDR3 DNA sequence: TGTGCCAGCAGCGCCAGCCCCACCTACGAGCAGTACTTC. The chain is built from TRBV9 and TRBJ2-7, with no clear D. The CDR3 extends over 13 amino acids. V gave up 3 bases and J gave up 2 bases, with 9 bases separating them. Germline lookup yields CDR1 SGDLS and CDR2 YYNGEE.

J is TRBJ2-3 and V is TRBV7-6; TRBD2 agrees at 9 bases. The CDR3 has 16 amino acids. J was trimmed by 4 bases and V by 1 base; bases with no gene match: 6. Per germline, CDR1 SGHVS and CDR2 FNYEAQ. The CDR3 sequence is CASSLEPSGVADTQYF. The CDR3 nucleotides are TGTGCCAGCAGCTTAGAACCTAGCGGGGTCGCAGATACGCAGTATTTT.